This TCR beta chain was retrieved from a study of cytomegalovirus exposure and HLA in healthy donors. Study results and limitations: Reportedly, diagnosis of cytomegalovirus status by the classifier showed high specificity and sensitivity.

The CDR3 is made up of 13 amino acids. Trimming took off 7 bases at V and 6 bases at J, with 14 bases between the two ends. CDR1 and CDR2 from the germline V gene are MNHEY and SVGAGI. With regard to this clone: Its antigen remains unidentified.

The study ran its PCR with 60 Vbeta and 13 Jbeta primers. The table came from immunoSEQ multiplex PCR; TCRdb's copy has only in-frame clones and leaves some out. The sample carries more than 95,000 clones, about three quarters recorded once. The chain employs TRBV6-5 and TRBJ2-3; a weak D match, TRBD2 (6 bases). The TCR sequence derives from a man between 60 and 75 years old in good health and CMV-seropositive. The sequencing sample was made of PBMCs. The CDR3 sequence: CASTPGGRDTQYF. Written as DNA, the CDR3 is TGTGCCAGCACGCCCGGGGGACGCGATACGCAGTATTTT.